The source of this T cell receptor (beta chain) is a study of blood T cell repertoires in COVID-19 (dated by TCRdb to about 2020). About the investigation overall: Samples from collaborators originated in the United States, Italy and Spain and spanned both the acute and convalescent phases of COVID-19. Deeply sampled blood TCRbeta repertoires from subjects exposed to, actively infected with, or recovered from COVID-19 were included in the dataset. The samples were drawn from the first 160 participants of the ongoing ImmuneRACE study and from 950 to 1,500 subjects provided by 6 global collaborators. A de-identified subject ID, COVID-19 status, age in years and sex were almost always included in the sample metadata. The repertoires were made available in a free public database intended to serve as a resource for research on the immune response to SARS-CoV-2. The material from the prospective study consisted of cDNA or gDNA derived from T cells, B-cell-depleted T cells, or PBMCs. Where available, HLA class I and class II types were obtained from metadata supplied by the sample provider rather than from assay-based typing. Here is what the overall study found, with its caveats: Clinical and demographic metadata were provided uncurated, with the amount varying by source and participant.

TCRbeta CDR3 regions were amplified from genomic DNA by means of the immunoSEQ Assay, a bias-controlled multiplex PCR. As for the authors' bioinformatics: The number of nucleated cells in each sample was estimated from the amplification of reference gene primers within the assay. To quantify the absolute abundance of each unique TCRbeta CDR3 rearrangement, sequence reads were collapsed and filtered. For each sample, productive Simpson clonality was calculated as the square root of Simpson's diversity index across productive rearrangements. TCRdb re-hosts the immuneACCESS table, in-frame sequences only. Its copies lack some clones; in the studies checked, an unresolved V gene accounts for under half of them, and the cause for the rest is not known. The V and J calls and clone size were taken over from that table, and D and trimming were inferred from the DNA. This sample comprises about 490,000 clones, approximately 85% of them detected only once. The ten largest clones represent approximately 3.2% of the sample.

The CDR3, cysteine through phenylalanine, is 12 amino acids long. Only CDR3 DNA remains: 36 bases, in frame from the first base. CDR1 and CDR2 are drawn from the germline V gene: SQVTM, ANQGSEA. The V and J ends are trimmed by 7 bases and 7 bases, leaving 16 bases between them. About this clone itself: The target of this receptor is not known. Base qualities are not provided; no much larger clone lies one nucleotide away.

The collaborating institutions used their own protocols to collect whole blood in K2EDTA tubes. For TCRbeta analysis, collaborators shipped samples as frozen whole blood, isolated PBMCs, or DNA extracted from either of those sample types. This receptor was identified in a human donor in a cohort sampled during active COVID-19. Recombination linked TRBV29-1 to TRBJ2-5; TRBD2 could be the D gene, as 6 bases match. Sequenced input: peripheral blood. The nucleotides read TGCAGCGGGACAAAGGAGGGCGTGACCCAGTACTTC. It codes for CSGTKEGVTQYF.